This T cell receptor beta chain was identified in a study of T cell repertoires in cytomegalovirus infection. About the study: Public signatures in TCR beta pointed to CMV infection and matching HLA type.

This clonotype came up a few times. Its antigen is undetermined. One entry per CDR3 protein, called by TCRdb with MiXCR from the reads. Seen here are around 740,000 distinct CDR3 sequences, about 40% observed once, and the top ten hold 2.8%. The CDR3 spans 14 residues. Looked up from germline, CDR1 is LNHDA and CDR2 is SQIVND (reference sequence). The V and J ends lost 5 bases and 2 bases respectively, with 9 bases between them. Regarding the study as a whole: What dominated the ex vivo response were HLA-C-restricted CMV-specific TCR beta clonotypes. There were carriers of CMV plus the relevant HLA, and cumulative public TCR beta family frequency identified them.

The sample comprised PBMCs. The sequence derives from a human donor in good health (CMV status not recorded). Some clones in this sample may be carry-over from other donors' samples. The rearrangement joins TRBV19 to TRBJ2-2; D gene uncertain. The CDR3 region has the DNA TGTGCCAGTAGTCGAAGGCCAAACACCGGGGAGCTGTTTTTT. This codes for CASSRRPNTGELFF.